This T cell receptor (beta chain) was sequenced in a study of blood T cell repertoires in COVID-19. Study context: There were acute and convalescent COVID-19 samples, and they came from the United States, Italy and Spain.

In the original analysis: Estimates of nucleated cell counts were drawn from the amplification of reference gene primers. Profiled with immunoSEQ multiplex PCR; TCRdb holds only in-frame clones, not every one. The D gene and trimming were derived from the DNA, and the V and J assignments and clone size from that table. The profile shows tens of thousands of clones, about 85% of them singletons. The germline CDR1 and CDR2 sequences are SEHNR and FQNEAQ (reference sequence). CDR3 size: 14 residues. The V end lost 1 base, the J end lost 2 bases, and 9 bases lay between the germline ends. Sequenced sample: peripheral blood. The J gene is TRBJ2-7, the V gene TRBV7-9, with D possibly TRBD2 on 5 matching bases. This receptor was obtained from a man aged 65-85 years with active COVID-19. CDR3 protein: CASSLVERAYEQYF. CDR3 bases: TGTGCCAGCAGCTTAGTTGAGAGGGCCTACGAGCAGTACTTC.